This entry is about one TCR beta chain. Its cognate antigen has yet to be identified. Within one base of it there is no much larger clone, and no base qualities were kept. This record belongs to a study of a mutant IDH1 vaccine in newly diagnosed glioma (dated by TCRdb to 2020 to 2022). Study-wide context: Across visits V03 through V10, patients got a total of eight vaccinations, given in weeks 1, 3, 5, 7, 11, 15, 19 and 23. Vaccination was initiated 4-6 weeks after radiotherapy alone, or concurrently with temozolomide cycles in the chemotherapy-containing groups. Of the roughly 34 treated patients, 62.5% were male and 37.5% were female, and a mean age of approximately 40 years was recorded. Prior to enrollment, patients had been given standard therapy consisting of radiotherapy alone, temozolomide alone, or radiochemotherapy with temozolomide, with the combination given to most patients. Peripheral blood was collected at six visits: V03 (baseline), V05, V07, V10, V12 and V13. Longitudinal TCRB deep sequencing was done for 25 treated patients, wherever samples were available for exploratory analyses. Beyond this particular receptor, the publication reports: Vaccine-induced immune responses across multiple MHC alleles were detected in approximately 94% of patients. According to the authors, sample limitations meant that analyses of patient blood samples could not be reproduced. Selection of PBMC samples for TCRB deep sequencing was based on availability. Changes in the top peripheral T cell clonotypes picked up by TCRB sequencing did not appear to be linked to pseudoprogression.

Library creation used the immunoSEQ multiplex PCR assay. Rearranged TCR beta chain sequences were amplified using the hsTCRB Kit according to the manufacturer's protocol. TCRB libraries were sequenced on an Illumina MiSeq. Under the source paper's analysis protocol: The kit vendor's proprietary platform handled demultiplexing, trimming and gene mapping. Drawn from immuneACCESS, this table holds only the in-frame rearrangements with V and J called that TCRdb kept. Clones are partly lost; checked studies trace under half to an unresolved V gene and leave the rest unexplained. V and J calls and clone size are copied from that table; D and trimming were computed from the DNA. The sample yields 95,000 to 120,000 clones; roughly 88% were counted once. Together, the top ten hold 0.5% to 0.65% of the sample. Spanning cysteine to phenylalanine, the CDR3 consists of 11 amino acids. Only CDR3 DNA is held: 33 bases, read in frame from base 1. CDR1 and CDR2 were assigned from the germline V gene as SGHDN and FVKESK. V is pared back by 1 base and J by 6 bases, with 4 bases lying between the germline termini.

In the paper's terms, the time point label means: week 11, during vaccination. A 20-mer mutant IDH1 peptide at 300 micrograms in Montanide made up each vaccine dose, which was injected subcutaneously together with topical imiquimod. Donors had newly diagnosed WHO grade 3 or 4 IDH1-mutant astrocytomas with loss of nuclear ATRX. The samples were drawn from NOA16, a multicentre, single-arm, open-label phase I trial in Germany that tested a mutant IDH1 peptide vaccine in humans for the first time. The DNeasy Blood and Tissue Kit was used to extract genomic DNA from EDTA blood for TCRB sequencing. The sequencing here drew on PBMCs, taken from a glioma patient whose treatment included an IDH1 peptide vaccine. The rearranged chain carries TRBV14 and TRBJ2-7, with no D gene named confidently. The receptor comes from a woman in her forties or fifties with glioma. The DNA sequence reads TGTGCCAGCAGCCAAGGCCCCGAGCAGTACTTC. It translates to CASSQGPEQYF. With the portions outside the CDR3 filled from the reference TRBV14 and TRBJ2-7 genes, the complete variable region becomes EAGVTQFPSHSVIEKGQTVTLRCDPISGHDNLYWYRRVMGKEIKFLLHFVKESKQDESGMPNNRFLAERTGGTYSTLKVQPAELEDSGVYFCASSQGPEQYFGPGTRLTVT.